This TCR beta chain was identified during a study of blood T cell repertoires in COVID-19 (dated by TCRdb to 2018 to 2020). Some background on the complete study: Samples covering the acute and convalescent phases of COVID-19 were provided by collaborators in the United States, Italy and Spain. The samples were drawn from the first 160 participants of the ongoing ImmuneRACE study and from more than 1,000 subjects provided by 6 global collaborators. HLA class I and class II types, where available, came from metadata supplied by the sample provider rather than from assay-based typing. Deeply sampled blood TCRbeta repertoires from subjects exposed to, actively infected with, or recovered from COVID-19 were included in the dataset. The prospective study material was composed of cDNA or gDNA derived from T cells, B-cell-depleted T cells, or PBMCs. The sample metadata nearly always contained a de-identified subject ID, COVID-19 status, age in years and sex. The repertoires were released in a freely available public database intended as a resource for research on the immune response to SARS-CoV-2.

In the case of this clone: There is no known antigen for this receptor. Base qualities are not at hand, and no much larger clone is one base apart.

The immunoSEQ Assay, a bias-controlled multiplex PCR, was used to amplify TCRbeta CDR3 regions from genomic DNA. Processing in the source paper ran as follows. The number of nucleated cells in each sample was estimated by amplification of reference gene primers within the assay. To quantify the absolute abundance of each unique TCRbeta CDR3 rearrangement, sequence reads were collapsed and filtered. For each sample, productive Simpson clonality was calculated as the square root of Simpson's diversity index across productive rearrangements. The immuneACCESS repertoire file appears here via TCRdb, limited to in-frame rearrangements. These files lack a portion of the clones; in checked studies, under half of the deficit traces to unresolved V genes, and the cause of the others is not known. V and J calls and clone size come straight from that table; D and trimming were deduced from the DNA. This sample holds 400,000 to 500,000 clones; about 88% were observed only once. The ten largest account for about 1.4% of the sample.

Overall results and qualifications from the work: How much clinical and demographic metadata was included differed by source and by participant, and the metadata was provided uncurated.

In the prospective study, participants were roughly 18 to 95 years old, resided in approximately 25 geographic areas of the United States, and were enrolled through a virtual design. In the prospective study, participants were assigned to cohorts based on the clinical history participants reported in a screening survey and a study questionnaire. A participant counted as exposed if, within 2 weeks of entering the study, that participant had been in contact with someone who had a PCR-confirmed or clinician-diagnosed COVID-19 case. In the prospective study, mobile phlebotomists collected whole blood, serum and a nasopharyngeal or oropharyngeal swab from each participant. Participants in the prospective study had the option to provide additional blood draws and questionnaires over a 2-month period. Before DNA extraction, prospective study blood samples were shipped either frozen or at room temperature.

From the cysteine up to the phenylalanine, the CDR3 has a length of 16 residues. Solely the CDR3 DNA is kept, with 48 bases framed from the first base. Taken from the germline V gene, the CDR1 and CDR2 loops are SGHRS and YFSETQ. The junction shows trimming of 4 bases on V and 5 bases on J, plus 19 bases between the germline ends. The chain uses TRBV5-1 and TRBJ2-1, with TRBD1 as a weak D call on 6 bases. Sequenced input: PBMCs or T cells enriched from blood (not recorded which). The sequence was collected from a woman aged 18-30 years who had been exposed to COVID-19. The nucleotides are TGCGCCAGCAGCCTCCGTCCGAGGGGGTCTGACAATGAGCAGTTCTTC. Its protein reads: CASSLRPRGSDNEQFF.